These T cell receptor beta chains were read from a single sample in a study of T cell responses to AZD1222 COVID-19 vaccine. Here immunoSEQ multiplex PCR was the method, and the copy in TCRdb shows in-frame clones only, minus some. The data contain about 100,000 clones, about 88% of them seen just once; the ten biggest clones take up about 1.8%. This sample comprised peripheral blood, obtained on day 0 of AZD1222 vaccination. These receptors originate from an adult in good health. CDR3s include the opening cysteine and the closing phenylalanine or tryptophan. Fields, in order: J gene, D gene, V gene, clone size, CDR3 protein, CDR3 DNA. D genes are given only for firm matches. Clone size is not always given. Where it is, it says once, few, many or a class for expanded clones.

TRBJ1-5,TRBD1,TRBV28,.,CASSLYGQGRNQPQHF,TGTGCCAGCAGCCTCTACGGACAGGGAAGGAATCAGCCCCAGCATTTT
TRBJ1-1,TRBD1,TRBV30,.,CAWSVFTGVNTEAFF,TGTGCCTGGAGTGTATTTACAGGGGTGAACACTGAAGCTTTCTTT
TRBJ2-1,.,TRBV5-1,.,CASSYDSSYNEQFF,TGCGCCAGCAGCTATGACTCTTCCTACAATGAGCAGTTCTTC
TRBJ2-7,TRBD1,TRBV19,.,CASSFSGTGGYEQYF,TGTGCCAGTAGTTTCTCCGGGACAGGGGGCTACGAGCAGTACTTC
TRBJ2-2,TRBD1,TRBV19,.,CASSTQTGSGTGELFF,TGTGCCAGTAGTACCCAGACAGGGTCGGGGACCGGGGAGCTGTTTTTT
TRBJ1-2,.,TRBV7-9,.,CASSSRSGKGDYGYTF,TGTGCCAGCAGCTCCCGGTCGGGGAAAGGGGACTATGGCTACACCTTC
TRBJ2-5,TRBD1,TRBV4-2,.,CASSQRPGGSETQYF,TGTGCCAGCAGCCAACGACCAGGGGGCAGCGAGACCCAGTACTTC
TRBJ2-3,.,TRBV5-5,many,CASSLGPSTDTQYF,TGTGCCAGCAGCCTTGGGCCCAGCACAGATACGCAGTATTTT
TRBJ1-1,TRBD1,TRBV10-3,.,CAIRLQGRPEAFF,TGTGCCATCAGGCTACAGGGGAGGCCTGAAGCTTTCTTT
TRBJ1-4,.,TRBV3-1/TRBV3-2,.,CASSPTTNEKLFF,TGTGCCAGCAGCCCGACAACTAATGAAAAACTGTTTTTT
TRBJ1-1,.,TRBV30,.,CAWSVGRGITEAFF,TGTGCCTGGAGTGTGGGCAGGGGAATCACTGAAGCTTTCTTT
TRBJ2-3,TRBD1,TRBV11-2,.,CASSSTGTASTDTQYF,TGTGCCAGCAGCTCCACCGGGACAGCTAGCACAGATACGCAGTATTTT
TRBJ2-1,TRBD2,TRBV2,.,CASSEEGGSLNEQFF,TGTGCCAGCAGTGAGGAGGGCGGGAGTTTGAATGAGCAGTTCTTC
TRBJ1-1,.,TRBV11-3,.,CASRTESFTSSTEAFF,TGTGCCAGCAGGACAGAGTCCTTTACGTCTAGCACTGAAGCTTTCTTT
TRBJ2-2,TRBD2,TRBV28,.,CASSLGPGLAGPGNTGELFF,TGTGCCAGCAGTTTGGGGCCGGGACTAGCGGGACCGGGGAACACCGGGGAGCTGTTTTTT
TRBJ2-1,TRBD2,TRBV5-1,.,CASSLRTSGSNEQFF,TGCGCCAGCAGCTTGCGGACTAGCGGGAGCAATGAGCAGTTCTTC
TRBJ2-5,TRBD1,TRBV15,.,CATSRFPKHRDRVQETQYF,TGTGCCACCAGCAGATTTCCGAAACACCGGGACAGGGTCCAAGAGACCCAGTACTTC
TRBJ2-1,.,TRBV28,.,CASSFGTLGTAGENEQFF,TGTGCCAGCAGTTTCGGGACATTAGGAACCGCGGGGGAGAATGAGCAGTTCTTC
TRBJ2-7,TRBD2,TRBV19,once,CASSISSGHSYEQYF,TGTGCCAGTAGTATTTCTAGCGGACACTCCTACGAGCAGTACTTC
TRBJ1-2,.,TRBV10-3,.,CAISDRETYGYTF,TGTGCCATCAGTGACAGGGAAACCTATGGCTACACCTTC
TRBJ2-1,.,TRBV10-3,.,CAISEQDRRGYNEQFF,TGTGCCATCAGTGAGCAAGACAGGCGAGGATACAATGAGCAGTTCTTC
TRBJ2-2,TRBD1,TRBV6-5,.,CASSYGAGGDTGELFF,TGTGCCAGCAGTTACGGGGCAGGGGGTGACACCGGGGAGCTGTTTTTT
TRBJ2-3,.,TRBV5-1,.,CASSLQRDTQYF,TGCGCCAGCAGCTTACAGAGAGATACGCAGTATTTT
TRBJ1-5,.,TRBV19,.,CASTPVDPNQPQHF,TGTGCCAGTACCCCGGTGGATCCAAATCAGCCCCAGCATTTT
TRBJ2-1,TRBD1,TRBV5-1,.,CASSLIRGQGEQFF,TGCGCCAGCAGCTTGATAAGGGGGCAAGGTGAGCAGTTCTTC
TRBJ1-2,TRBD1,TRBV27,.,CASSLSGTGGRNGYTF,TGTGCCAGCAGTTTATCGGGGACAGGGGGCAGGAATGGCTACACCTTC
TRBJ1-1,.,TRBV9,.,CASSVDDSWTEAFF,TGTGCCAGCAGCGTAGATGACAGCTGGACTGAAGCTTTCTTT
TRBJ2-5,TRBD2,TRBV4-2,.,CASSQVPLGLAGETQYF,TGTGCCAGCAGCCAAGTGCCCCTCGGACTAGCGGGGGAGACCCAGTACTTC
TRBJ1-1,.,TRBV28,.,CASSLGGITNTEAFF,TGTGCCAGCAGTTTAGGGGGTATCACGAACACTGAAGCTTTCTTT
TRBJ1-1,.,TRBV14,.,CASSQDLKENTEAFF,TGTGCCAGCAGCCAAGATCTTAAAGAAAACACTGAAGCTTTCTTT
TRBJ1-5,.,TRBV21-1,.,CASSKGGRWSNQPQHF,TGTGCCAGCAGCAAAGGGGGGAGATGGAGCAATCAGCCCCAGCATTTT
TRBJ1-2,TRBD1,TRBV18,.,CASSPGQESNGYTF,TGTGCCAGCTCACCGGGACAGGAATCAAATGGCTACACCTTC
TRBJ1-5,.,TRBV29-1,.,CSVAGGSNQPQHF,TGCAGCGTTGCCGGGGGAAGCAATCAGCCCCAGCATTTT
TRBJ1-4,.,TRBV6-5,.,CASSYSKWTTNEKLFF,TGTGCCAGCAGTTACTCGAAATGGACAACTAATGAAAAACTGTTTTTT
TRBJ1-6,.,TRBV19,.,CASSPDSRSYNSPLHF,TGTGCCAGTAGCCCGGACAGTCGCTCCTATAATTCACCCCTCCACTTT
TRBJ2-1,TRBD2,TRBV24-1,.,CATSDLASGRGDEQFF,TGTGCCACCAGTGATTTGGCTAGCGGGAGGGGCGATGAGCAGTTCTTC
TRBJ1-4,.,TRBV19,.,CASSTTTSINPGGGEKLFF,TGTGCCAGTAGTACAACAACGTCAATTAACCCCGGCGGTGGTGAAAAACTGTTTTTT
TRBJ2-7,.,TRBV28,.,CASSLGSFSPYEQYF,TGTGCCAGCAGTTTAGGAAGTTTTTCCCCCTACGAGCAGTACTTC
TRBJ2-6,.,TRBV11-2,.,CAGHSAARGANVLTF,TGTGCCGGCCACTCAGCGGCCCGCGGGGCCAACGTCCTGACTTTC
TRBJ1-1,TRBD1,TRBV6-2/TRBV6-3,once,CASSYKSRDRRGTEAFF,TGTGCCAGCAGTTACAAATCCCGGGACAGGAGGGGGACTGAAGCTTTCTTT
TRBJ1-2,.,TRBV7-2,.,CASSLNAQAGLRGGYTF,TGTGCCAGCAGCTTAAACGCTCAGGCAGGATTAAGGGGGGGCTACACCTTC
TRBJ2-1,.,TRBV24-1,.,CATSEGPNEQFF,TGTGCCACCAGTGAAGGCCCCAATGAGCAGTTCTTC
TRBJ2-1,.,TRBV3-1/TRBV3-2,.,CASSQGAGYNEQFF,TGTGCCAGCAGCCAAGGCGCGGGGTACAATGAGCAGTTCTTC
TRBJ2-3,.,TRBV11-3,.,CASSPEDYQGDTQYF,TGTGCCAGCAGCCCTGAGGATTATCAAGGGGATACGCAGTATTTT
TRBJ1-1,TRBD1,TRBV19,.,CASKGARYTEAFF,TGTGCCAGTAAGGGGGCTAGGTACACTGAAGCTTTCTTT
TRBJ1-6,.,TRBV9,.,CASRGGGGDNSPLHF,TGTGCCAGCAGAGGAGGAGGGGGGGATAATTCACCCCTCCACTTT
TRBJ1-2,.,TRBV29-1,.,CSVMDGSDGYTF,TGCAGCGTTATGGACGGTTCAGATGGCTACACCTTC
TRBJ1-2,TRBD1,TRBV12-3/TRBV12-4,.,CASSFTGVGYTF,TGTGCCAGCAGTTTTACAGGGGTTGGCTACACCTTC
TRBJ2-5,TRBD2,TRBV6-2/TRBV6-3,.,CASSSLTSRLRGTQYF,TGTGCCAGCAGCTCCCTGACTAGCCGGCTGCGTGGGACCCAGTACTTC
TRBJ1-3,.,TRBV4-3,.,CASSQEFQGAISGNTIYF,TGCGCCAGCAGCCAAGAGTTTCAGGGTGCGATCTCTGGAAACACCATATATTTT
TRBJ2-3,TRBD2,TRBV28,.,CASSLGISSGRDTDTQYF,TGTGCCAGCAGTTTAGGGATCTCTAGCGGGAGGGACACAGATACGCAGTATTTT
TRBJ1-1,.,TRBV11-2,few,CASSLEMGRKNTEAFF,TGTGCCAGCAGCTTAGAAATGGGCAGAAAGAACACTGAAGCTTTCTTT
TRBJ2-1,TRBD2,TRBV7-9,.,CASGLTSGDGRDEQFF,TGTGCCAGCGGATTGACTAGCGGGGACGGCCGAGATGAGCAGTTCTTC
TRBJ1-2,.,TRBV5-1,.,CASSLTPGDYGYTF,TGCGCCAGCAGCTTGACCCCAGGGGACTATGGCTACACCTTC
TRBJ2-7,.,TRBV30,.,CAWREQGSPPEQYF,TGTGCCTGGAGGGAACAGGGCTCCCCCCCCGAGCAGTACTTC
TRBJ1-5,.,TRBV30,once,CAWSKGWNQPQHF,TGTGCCTGGAGTAAGGGTTGGAATCAGCCCCAGCATTTT
TRBJ2-1,TRBD2,TRBV9,once,CASSSSETSGYDEQFF,TGTGCCAGCAGCTCCTCTGAGACTAGCGGGTACGATGAGCAGTTCTTC
TRBJ1-1,.,TRBV9,.,CASSGGGRTEAFF,TGTGCCAGCAGTGGAGGGGGAAGGACTGAAGCTTTCTTT
TRBJ1-5,.,TRBV3-1/TRBV3-2,.,CASSQLGGNQPQHF,TGTGCCAGCAGCCAATTAGGGGGGAATCAGCCCCAGCATTTT
TRBJ2-7,TRBD2,TRBV5-1,once,CASSLGPSGASYEQYF,TGCGCCAGCAGCTTGGGTCCTAGCGGTGCCTCCTACGAGCAGTACTTC